Below, 19 T cell receptor beta chains from the same sample are listed, as sequenced in a study of OX40 agonist ivuxolimab in advanced cancers. Assay: immunoSEQ multiplex PCR; the TCRdb copy retains only in-frame clones and omits some. The data hold just over 90,000 clones, with 90% to 95% observed a single time. The sample was CD4+ or CD8+ T cells sorted from blood, taken in a trial of the OX40 agonist ivuxolimab. These receptors were collected from an adult with an advanced solid tumor such as melanoma, head and neck, liver or kidney cancer.

The chain is built from TRBV6-1 and TRBJ2-3; 10 bases align to TRBD1. Germline values: CDR1 MNHNS, CDR2 SASEGT. J lost 6 bases, V lost 5 bases, and 8 bases had no gene match. This CDR3 spans 15 amino acids. In nucleotides, the CDR3 is TGTGCCAGCAGTTCCGGGACAGGGGTTTTCGATACGCAGTATTTT. This gives the protein CASSSGTGVFDTQYF.

V usage is TRBV5-6 and J usage is TRBJ1-1; possibly TRBD1 for D (6 bases). CDR1 and CDR2 (germline): SGHDT, YYEEEE. V shed 1 base and J shed 0 bases, with 16 bases lying between them. The CDR3 loop spans 17 amino acids. Here the CDR3 DNA reads TGTGCCAGCAGCTTGTACCCAGGGGCCGCGATGAACACTGAAGCTTTCTTT. This codes for CASSLYPGAAMNTEAFF.

The chain employs TRBV4-2 and TRBJ2-7, with D uncertain. Germline values: CDR1 LGHNA, CDR2 YNFKEQ. The CDR3 is made up of 17 amino acids. Trimming pared 2 bases from V and 0 bases from J, leaving 17 bases between. DNA for the CDR3: TGTGCCAGCAGCCAATATTATAATGGCAGGAGCTCCTACGAGCAGTACTTC. Translating it yields CASSQYYNGRSSYEQYF.

The chain employs TRBV6-5 and TRBJ2-6; D unresolved. Trimming pared 3 bases from V and 1 base from J, leaving 7 bases between. CDR3 length: 15 amino acids. Germline V gene sequence: CDR1 MNHEY, CDR2 SVGAGI. The CDR3 sequence is CASSYKASGANVLTF. The CDR3 DNA sequence: TGTGCCAGCAGTTATAAGGCATCTGGGGCCAACGTCCTGACTTTC.

The chain employs TRBV21-1 and TRBJ2-7; the tabulated D call, TRBD2, remains unverified against the DNA. TRBV21-1 constitutes a pseudogene. The length of the CDR3 is 14 residues. The CDR3 is CASSSRGFAYEQYF. The CDR3 bases are TGTGCCAGCAGCTCCCGGGGGTTCGCCTACGAGCAGTACTTC.

This chain connects TRBV28 to TRBJ2-2, with 7 bases aligning to TRBD2. Germline V gives CDR1 MDHEN, CDR2 SYDVKM. The CDR3 is 14 amino acids. Unmatched junction bases numbered 5, after V lost 3 bases and J lost 7 bases. The CDR3 sequence is CASSFGGGDGELFF. As DNA, the CDR3 is TGTGCCAGCAGTTTTGGCGGGGGAGACGGGGAGCTGTTTTTT.

The CDR3 is CASSFTGNYEQYF. CDR3 in DNA: TGTGCCAGCAGCTTTACAGGGAACTACGAGCAGTACTTC. The chain carries TRBV28 and TRBJ2-7; possibly TRBD1 for D (6 bases). V gave up 6 bases and J gave up 3 bases, with 12 bases separating them. The CDR3 extends over 13 amino acids. From germline, CDR1 is MDHEN and CDR2 SYDVKM.

The genes are TRBV19 and TRBJ1-2; D unresolved. This CDR3 is 13 amino acids long. Per germline, CDR1 LNHDA and CDR2 SQIVND (reference sequence). Trimming took 1 base from V and 4 from J, leaving 7 bases between them. As DNA, the CDR3 is TGTGCCAGTAGTATAGGGGCAGCCTATGGCTACACCTTC. As protein: CASSIGAAYGYTF.

The gene calls are TRBV19 and TRBJ2-7; D remains unclear. This CDR3 is 13 amino acids long. V dropped 2 bases and J dropped 7 bases, with 12 bases sitting between them. CDR1 and CDR2 from the germline V gene are LNHDA and SQIVND (reference sequence). The CDR3 reads CASSIILGKEQYF. The CDR3 nucleotides are TGTGCCAGTAGTATAATTTTGGGTAAAGAGCAGTACTTC.

V is TRBV4-3 and J is TRBJ1-5, with 10 bases aligning to TRBD1. The CDR3 consists of 16 residues. Germline lookup yields CDR1 LGHNA and CDR2 YSLEER. V dropped 0 bases and J dropped 12; count of bases not matched to a gene: 11. CDR3 protein: CASSQEHPGTGEIQHF. For the CDR3, the DNA is TGCGCCAGCAGCCAAGAACATCCCGGGACAGGGGAAATCCAGCATTTT.

The V call is TRBV27, the J call TRBJ2-3; D not certain. Trimming stripped 7 bases from V and 1 base from J, with 12 bases between. This CDR3 has 14 residues. Germline-derived CDR1 and CDR2 are MNHEY and SMNVEV (reference sequence). CDR3 nucleotide sequence: TGTGCCAGCAAACCGATTGGGGGCACAGATACGCAGTATTTT. It is translated as CASKPIGGTDTQYF.

The rearrangement joins TRBV5-5 to TRBJ2-7; D not certain. Trimming removed 4 bases at V and 2 bases at J, with 22 bases between. Germline-derived CDR1 and CDR2 are SGHKS and YYEKEE (reference sequence). The CDR3 covers 17 residues. For the CDR3, the DNA is TGTGCCAGCAGCCCCCCCAACGCGCCAGTCATCCCCTACGAGCAGTACTTC. Encoded protein: CASSPPNAPVIPYEQYF.

About this clone: The sample has other DNA sequences that encode this CDR3 too. The chain carries TRBV9 and TRBJ2-3; D uncertain. V shed 0 bases and J shed 1 base, with 3 bases lying between them. The CDR3 extends over 13 amino acids. Germline lookup yields CDR1 SGDLS and CDR2 YYNGEE. The CDR3 protein is CASSVGGTDTQYF. CDR3 nucleotide sequence: TGTGCCAGCAGCGTAGGAGGCACAGATACGCAGTATTTT.

The V gene is TRBV5-1, the J gene TRBJ1-1; perhaps TRBD1 as D (6 bases). Germline V gene data show CDR1 as SGHRS and CDR2 as YFSETQ. The germline V and J ends were trimmed by 2 bases and 1 base, with 9 bases remaining between them. The CDR3 runs to 14 residues. CDR3 in amino acids: CASSFSTGNTEAFF. CDR3 nucleotides: TGCGCCAGCAGCTTTTCGACAGGGAACACTGAAGCTTTCTTT.

The V gene is TRBV5-8, the J gene TRBJ1-5; no clear D gene. The CDR3 runs to 13 residues. V lost 0 bases, J lost 3 bases, and 4 bases lay in between. Looked up from germline, CDR1 is SGHTS and CDR2 is YDEGEE. The CDR3 nucleotides are TGTGCCAGCAGCTTGGTTAACAATCAGCCCCAGCATTTT. The encoded protein is CASSLVNNQPQHF.

This chain links TRBV14 with TRBJ1-2; no clear D gene. The CDR3 is made up of 14 amino acids. In germline, CDR1 is SGHDN, CDR2 FVKESK. V dropped 0 bases and J dropped 5 bases, with 10 bases sitting between them. The CDR3: CASSQDSRMYGYTF. CDR3 sequence (DNA): TGTGCCAGCAGCCAAGATAGTCGGATGTATGGCTACACCTTC.

The chain links TRBV5-6 to TRBJ1-1, with a weak D call TRBD1 (5 bases). This CDR3 region has 17 residues. Germline assignment: CDR1 SGHDT and CDR2 YYEEEE. V lost 4 bases to trimming and J lost 3 bases, with 22 bases between them. The CDR3 coding sequence is TGTGCCAGCAGCAGGGGACCCGCCCAGAGTGGGGACACTGAAGCTTTCTTT. Its protein product is CASSRGPAQSGDTEAFF.

The chain recombines TRBV6-6 with TRBJ1-2; 9 bases match TRBD1. V shed 6 bases, J shed 7 bases, and the junction held 6 bases outside the gene matches. The germline gives CDR1 MNHNY, CDR2 SVGAGI (reference sequence). The CDR3 has 13 amino acids. The CDR3 DNA reads as TGTGCCAGCAGCTACAGGGGGCTCGCTGGCTACACCTTC. Its translation: CASSYRGLAGYTF.

The V and J genes are TRBV7-9 and TRBJ2-1; 14 nucleotides line up with TRBD2. Trimming at V came to 1 base and at J to 7 bases, leaving 9 bases not matched to a gene. The CDR3 totals 18 residues. CDR1 is SEHNR and CDR2 is FQNEAQ in the germline V gene (reference sequence). CDR3 in DNA: TGTGCCAGCAGCTTAGAATCGGGACTAGCGGGAGTGTGGAATGAGCAGTTCTTC. As protein: CASSLESGLAGVWNEQFF.